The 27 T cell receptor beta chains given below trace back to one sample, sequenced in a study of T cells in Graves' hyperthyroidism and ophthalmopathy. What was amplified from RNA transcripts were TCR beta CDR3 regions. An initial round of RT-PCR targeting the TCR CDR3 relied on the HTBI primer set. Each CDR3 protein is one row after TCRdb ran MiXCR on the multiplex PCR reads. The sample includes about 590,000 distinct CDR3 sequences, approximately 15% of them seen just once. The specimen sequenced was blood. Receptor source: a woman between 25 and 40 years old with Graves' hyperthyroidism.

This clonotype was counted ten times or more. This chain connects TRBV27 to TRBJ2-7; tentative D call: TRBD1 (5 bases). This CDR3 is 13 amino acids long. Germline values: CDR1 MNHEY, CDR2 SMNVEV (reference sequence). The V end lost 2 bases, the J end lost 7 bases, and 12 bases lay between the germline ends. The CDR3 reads CASSLQASGEQYF. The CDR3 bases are TGTGCCAGCAGTTTACAGGCGTCAGGGGAGCAGTACTTC.

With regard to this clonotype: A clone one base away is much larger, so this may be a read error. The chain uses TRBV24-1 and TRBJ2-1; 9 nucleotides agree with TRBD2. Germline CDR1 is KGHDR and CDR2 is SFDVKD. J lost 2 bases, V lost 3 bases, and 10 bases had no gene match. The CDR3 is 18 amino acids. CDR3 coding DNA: TGTGCCACCAGTGATCCTCGGACTAGCGTGAGGACCTACAATGAGCAGTTCTTC. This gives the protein CATSDPRTSVRTYNEQFF.

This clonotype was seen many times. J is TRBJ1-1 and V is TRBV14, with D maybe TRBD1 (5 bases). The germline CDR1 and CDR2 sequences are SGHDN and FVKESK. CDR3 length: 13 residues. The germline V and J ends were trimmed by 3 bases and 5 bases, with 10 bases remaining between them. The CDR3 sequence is CASSQDWGTEAFF. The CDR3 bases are TGTGCCAGCAGCCAGGACTGGGGGACTGAAGCTTTCTTT.

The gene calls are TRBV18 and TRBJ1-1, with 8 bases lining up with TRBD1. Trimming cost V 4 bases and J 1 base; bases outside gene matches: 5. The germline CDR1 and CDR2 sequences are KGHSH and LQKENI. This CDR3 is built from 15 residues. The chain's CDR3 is CASSQDRVGNTEAFF. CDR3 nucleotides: TGTGCCAGCTCACAGGACAGGGTCGGGAACACTGAAGCTTTCTTT.

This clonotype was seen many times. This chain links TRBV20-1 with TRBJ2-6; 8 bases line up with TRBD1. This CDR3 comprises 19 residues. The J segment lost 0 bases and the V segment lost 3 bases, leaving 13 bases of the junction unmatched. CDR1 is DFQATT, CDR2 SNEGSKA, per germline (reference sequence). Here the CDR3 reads CSASPWGRQGTSGANVLTF. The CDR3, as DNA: TGCAGTGCTAGCCCCTGGGGGAGACAGGGGACCTCTGGGGCCAACGTCCTGACTTTC.

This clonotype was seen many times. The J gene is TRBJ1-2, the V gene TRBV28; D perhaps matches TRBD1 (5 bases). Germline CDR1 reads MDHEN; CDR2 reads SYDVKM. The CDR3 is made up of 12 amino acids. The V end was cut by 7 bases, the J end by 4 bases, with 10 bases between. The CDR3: CASTGPSYGYTF. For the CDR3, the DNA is TGTGCCAGCACGGGACCCAGCTATGGCTACACCTTC.

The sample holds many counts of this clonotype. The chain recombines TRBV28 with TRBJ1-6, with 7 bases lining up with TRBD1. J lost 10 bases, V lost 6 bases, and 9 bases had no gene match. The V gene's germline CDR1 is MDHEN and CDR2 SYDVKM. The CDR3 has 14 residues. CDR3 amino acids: CASSRDSGGSPLHF. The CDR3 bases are TGTGCCAGCAGCCGGGACAGTGGAGGATCACCCCTCCACTTT. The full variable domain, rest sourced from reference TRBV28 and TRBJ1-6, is DVKVTQSSRYLVKRTGEKVFLECVQDMDHENMFWYRQDPGLGLRLIYFSYDVKMKEKGDIPEGYSVSREKKERFSLILESASTNQTSMYLCASSRDSGGSPLHFGNGTRLTVT.

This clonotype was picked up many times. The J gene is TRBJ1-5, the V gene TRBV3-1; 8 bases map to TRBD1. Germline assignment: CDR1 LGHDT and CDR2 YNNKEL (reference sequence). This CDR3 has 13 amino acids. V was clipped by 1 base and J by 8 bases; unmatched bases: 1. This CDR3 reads CASSQGTGKPQHF. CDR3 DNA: TGTGCCAGCAGCCAAGGGACAGGGAAGCCCCAGCATTTT.

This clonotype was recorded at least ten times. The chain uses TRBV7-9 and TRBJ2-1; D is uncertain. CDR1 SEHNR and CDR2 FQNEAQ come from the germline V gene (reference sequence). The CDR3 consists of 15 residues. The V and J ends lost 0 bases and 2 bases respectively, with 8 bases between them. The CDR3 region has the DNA TGTGCCAGCAGCTTAGCTCTGGAAACCTACAATGAGCAGTTCTTC. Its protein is CASSLALETYNEQFF.

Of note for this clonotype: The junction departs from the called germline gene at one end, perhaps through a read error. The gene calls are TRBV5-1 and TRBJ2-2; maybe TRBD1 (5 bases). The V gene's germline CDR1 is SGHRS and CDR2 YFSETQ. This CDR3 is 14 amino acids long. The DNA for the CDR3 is TGCTCCAGCAGCTTGACAGCCAACACCGGGGAGCTGTTTTTT. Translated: CSSSLTANTGELFF.

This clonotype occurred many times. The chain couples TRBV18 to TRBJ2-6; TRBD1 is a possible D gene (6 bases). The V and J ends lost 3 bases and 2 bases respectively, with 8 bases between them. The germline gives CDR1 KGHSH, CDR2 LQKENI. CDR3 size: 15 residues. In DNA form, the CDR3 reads TGTGCCAGCTCACCGACAGGCCCTGGGGCCAACGTCCTGACTTTC. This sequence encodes CASSPTGPGANVLTF.

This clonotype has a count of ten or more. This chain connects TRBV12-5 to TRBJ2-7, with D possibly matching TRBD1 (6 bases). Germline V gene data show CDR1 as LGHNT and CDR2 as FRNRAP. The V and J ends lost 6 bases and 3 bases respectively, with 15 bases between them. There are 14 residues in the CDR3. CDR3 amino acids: CASGIGGLHYEQYF. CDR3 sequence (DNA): TGTGCTAGTGGCATTGGGGGCTTGCACTACGAGCAGTACTTC.

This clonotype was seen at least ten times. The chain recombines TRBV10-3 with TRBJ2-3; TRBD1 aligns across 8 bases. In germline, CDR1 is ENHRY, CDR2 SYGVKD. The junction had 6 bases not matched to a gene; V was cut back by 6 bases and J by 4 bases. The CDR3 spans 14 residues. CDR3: CAIRMTGDADTQYF. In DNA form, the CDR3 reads TGTGCCATCAGGATGACAGGGGACGCAGATACGCAGTATTTT.

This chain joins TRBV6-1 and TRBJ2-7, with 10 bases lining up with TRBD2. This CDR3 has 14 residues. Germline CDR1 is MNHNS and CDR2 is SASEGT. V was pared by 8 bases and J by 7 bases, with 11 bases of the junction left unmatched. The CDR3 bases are TGTGCCAGCGGAGCGGGAGGGCAGCTGGGGGAGCAGTACTTC. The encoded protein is CASGAGGQLGEQYF.

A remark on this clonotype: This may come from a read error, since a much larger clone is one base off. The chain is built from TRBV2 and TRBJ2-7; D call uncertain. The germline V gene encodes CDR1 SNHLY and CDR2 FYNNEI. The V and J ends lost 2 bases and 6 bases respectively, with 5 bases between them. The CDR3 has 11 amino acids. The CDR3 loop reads CASSEWGEQYF. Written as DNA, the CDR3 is TGTGCCAGCAGTGAATGGGGCGAGCAGTACTTC.

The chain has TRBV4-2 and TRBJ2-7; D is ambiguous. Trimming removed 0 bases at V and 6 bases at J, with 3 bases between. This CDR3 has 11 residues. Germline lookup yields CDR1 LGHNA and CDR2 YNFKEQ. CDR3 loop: CASSQDSEQYF. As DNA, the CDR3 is TGTGCCAGCAGCCAAGATTCCGAGCAGTACTTC.

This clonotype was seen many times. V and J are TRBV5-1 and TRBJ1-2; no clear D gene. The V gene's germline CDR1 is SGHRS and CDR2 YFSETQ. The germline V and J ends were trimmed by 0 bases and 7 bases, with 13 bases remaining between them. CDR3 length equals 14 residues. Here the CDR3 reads CASSLGDWELGYTF. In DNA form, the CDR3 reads TGCGCCAGCAGCTTGGGAGACTGGGAACTTGGCTACACCTTC.

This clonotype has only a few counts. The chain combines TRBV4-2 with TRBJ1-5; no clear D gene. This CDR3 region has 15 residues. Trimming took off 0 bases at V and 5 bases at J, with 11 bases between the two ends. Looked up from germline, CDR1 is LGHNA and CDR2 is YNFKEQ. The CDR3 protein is CASSQEFTADQPQHF. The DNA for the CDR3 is TGTGCCAGCAGCCAAGAATTTACAGCAGATCAGCCCCAGCATTTT.

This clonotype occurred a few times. The CDR3, as DNA: TGTGCCACCAGCAGAGATACTTTGAACTTGGAAGCTTTCTTT. It codes for CATSRDTLNLEAFF. This sequence joins TRBV15 and TRBJ1-1; D is unclear. V was cut by 0 bases and J by 8 bases, with 13 bases left in between. The CDR3 extends over 14 amino acids. Germline values: CDR1 LNHNV, CDR2 YYDKDF (reference sequence).

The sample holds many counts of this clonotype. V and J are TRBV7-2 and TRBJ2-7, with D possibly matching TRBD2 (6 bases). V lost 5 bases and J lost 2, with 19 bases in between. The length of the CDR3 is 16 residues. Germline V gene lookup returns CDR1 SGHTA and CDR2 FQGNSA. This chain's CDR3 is CASSPTVGSGTYEQYF. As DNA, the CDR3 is TGTGCCAGCAGCCCCACGGTAGGTAGCGGTACCTACGAGCAGTACTTC.

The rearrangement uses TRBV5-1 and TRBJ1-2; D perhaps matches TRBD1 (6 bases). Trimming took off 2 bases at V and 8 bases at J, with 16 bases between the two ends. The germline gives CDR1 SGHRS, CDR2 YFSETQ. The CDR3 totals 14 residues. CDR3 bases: TGCGCCAGCAGCTTTGAGAGGGGGGCGATCGGCTACACCTTC. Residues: CASSFERGAIGYTF.

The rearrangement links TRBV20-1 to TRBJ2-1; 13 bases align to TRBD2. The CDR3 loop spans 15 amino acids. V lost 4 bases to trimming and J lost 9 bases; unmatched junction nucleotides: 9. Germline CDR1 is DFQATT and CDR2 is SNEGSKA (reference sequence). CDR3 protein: CSANRLAGGFGEQFF. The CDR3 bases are TGCAGTGCTAACCGACTAGCGGGAGGTTTCGGTGAGCAGTTCTTC.

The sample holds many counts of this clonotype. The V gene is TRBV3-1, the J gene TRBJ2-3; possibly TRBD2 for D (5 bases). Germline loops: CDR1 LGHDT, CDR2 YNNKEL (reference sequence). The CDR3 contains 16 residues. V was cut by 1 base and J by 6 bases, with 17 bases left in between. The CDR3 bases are TGTGCCAGCAGCCAAGTTGGATCCAGCGGTGCGGATACGCAGTATTTT. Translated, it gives CASSQVGSSGADTQYF.

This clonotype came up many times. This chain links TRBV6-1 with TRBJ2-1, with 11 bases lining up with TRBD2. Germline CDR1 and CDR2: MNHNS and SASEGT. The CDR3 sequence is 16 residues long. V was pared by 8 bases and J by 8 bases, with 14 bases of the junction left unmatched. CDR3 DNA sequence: TGTGCCAGCTCTTTTAGCGGGAGGGCCTCGGGTTATGAGCAGTTCTTC. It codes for CASSFSGRASGYEQFF.

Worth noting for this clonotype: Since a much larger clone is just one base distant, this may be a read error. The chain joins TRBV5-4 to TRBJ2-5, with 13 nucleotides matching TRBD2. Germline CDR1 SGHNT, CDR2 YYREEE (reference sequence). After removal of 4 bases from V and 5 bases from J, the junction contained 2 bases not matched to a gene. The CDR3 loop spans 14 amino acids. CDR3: CASSRTSGSETQYF. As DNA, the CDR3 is TGTGCCAGCAGCCGGACTAGCGGGAGTGAGACCCAGTACTTC.

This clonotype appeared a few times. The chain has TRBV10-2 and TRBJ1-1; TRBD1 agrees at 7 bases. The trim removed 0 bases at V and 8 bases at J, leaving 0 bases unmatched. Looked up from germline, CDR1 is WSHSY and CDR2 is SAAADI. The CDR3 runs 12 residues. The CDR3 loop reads CASSESTGEAFF. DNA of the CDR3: TGCGCCAGCAGTGAGTCGACAGGGGAAGCTTTCTTT.

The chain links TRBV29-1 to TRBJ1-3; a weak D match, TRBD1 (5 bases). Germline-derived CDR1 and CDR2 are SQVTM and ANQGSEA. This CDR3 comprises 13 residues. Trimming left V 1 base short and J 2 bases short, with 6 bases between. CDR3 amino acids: CSVEVGAGNTIYF. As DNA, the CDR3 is TGCAGCGTTGAAGTAGGGGCTGGAAACACCATATATTTT.